This TCR beta chain appears in the sequencing data of a study of OX40 agonist ivuxolimab in advanced cancers. Study summary: Ivuxolimab is a fully human IgG2 antibody that activates OX40 (CD134). Study findings and constraints: What antigens the expanded peripheral T cells recognized was never established. Some of the lowest clonal expansion was seen in partial responders at 0.1-3.0 mg/kg.

A remark on this clone: No antigen is known for it.

Germline assignment: CDR1 MDHEN and CDR2 SYDVKM. The V gene lost 5 bases and the J gene lost 10 bases, with 23 bases spanning the gap. CDR3 size: 16 residues. Some clones are missing from TCRdb's copy, which holds only in-frame ones; the method was immunoSEQ multiplex PCR. This sample yields some 62,000 clones, of which about 90% are seen a single time; 5.2% belongs to the top ten. This TCR was recovered from an adult with an advanced solid tumor such as melanoma, head and neck, liver or kidney cancer. The sample consisted of CD4+ or CD8+ T cells sorted from blood, taken in a trial of the OX40 agonist ivuxolimab. The rearrangement links TRBV28 to TRBJ1-4, with D tentatively TRBD1 (5 bases). CDR3 residues: CASSLIRVTATGKLFF. CDR3 DNA: TGTGCCAGCAGTCTAATCCGTGTGACAGCGACTGGAAAACTGTTTTTT.